The sequence of this T cell receptor beta chain was determined in a study of shared clonotypes between healthy human individuals. On this clone itself: Its antigen is unknown.

The protocol was immunoSEQ multiplex PCR, while the TCRdb copy is restricted to in-frame clones and leaves out a portion. In the table there are approximately 810,000 clones, more than 85% of which are singletons. Naive CD8 isolation took CD45RO-negative cells positively selected for CCR7 and excluded terminally differentiated effector memory CD45RA+ cells. The study, taken as a whole, reports: Rarefaction analysis demonstrated incomplete sorted-subset sequencing notwithstanding large depth.

V was clipped by 5 bases and J by 2 bases, with 19 bases between them. This CDR3 is 17 amino acids long. CDR1 is SEHNR, CDR2 FQNEAQ, per germline (reference sequence). This clonotype originated in a young man in good health. Input material: naive CD8+ T cells sorted from blood. The chain uses TRBV7-9 and TRBJ1-5, with D perhaps matching TRBD1 (5 bases). The CDR3: CASSPQGFPNGNQPQHF. The CDR3 coding sequence is TGTGCCAGCAGCCCGCAGGGTTTCCCCAATGGCAATCAGCCCCAGCATTTT.